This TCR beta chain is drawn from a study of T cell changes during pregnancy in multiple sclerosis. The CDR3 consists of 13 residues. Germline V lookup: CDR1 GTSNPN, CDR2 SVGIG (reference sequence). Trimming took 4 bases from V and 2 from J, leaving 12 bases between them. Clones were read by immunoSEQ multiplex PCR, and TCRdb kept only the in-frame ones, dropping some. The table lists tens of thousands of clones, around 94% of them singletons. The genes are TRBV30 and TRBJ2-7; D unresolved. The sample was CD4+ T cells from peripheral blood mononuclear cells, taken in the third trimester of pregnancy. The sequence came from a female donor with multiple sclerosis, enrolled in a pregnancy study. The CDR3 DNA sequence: TGTGCCTGGAAATTGAAGCAAACCTACGAGCAGTACTTC. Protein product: CAWKLKQTYEQYF.